This entry features one T cell receptor beta chain sequence. This entry is derived from a study of blood T cell repertoires in COVID-19. The overall study: The United States, Italy and Spain were the sources of the acute and convalescent COVID-19 samples. Sample material is recorded as cDNA or gDNA derived from T cells, B-cell-depleted T cells, or PBMCs.

Authors' methods: Quantification of nucleated cells was approximated via reference gene primer amplification. Sequencing was performed with immunoSEQ multiplex PCR; in TCRdb, only in-frame clones are kept and a portion is missing. Clone size and V and J calls were adopted from that table, with D and trimming inferred from the DNA. The data show around 260,000 clones, 85% seen once. The CDR3 extends over 14 amino acids. Germline values: CDR1 LNHDA, CDR2 SQIVND (reference sequence). Losses at the gene ends were 3 bases for V and 5 bases for J; bases not matched to a gene: 5. This TCR derives from a human donor in a cohort sampled during active COVID-19. V is TRBV19 and J is TRBJ2-3; 7 bases agree with TRBD2. Sequencing was carried out using peripheral blood. CDR3 nucleotides: TGTGCCAGTAGTATTGGGGGAGGGTTAGATACGCAGTATTTT. Encoded protein: CASSIGGGLDTQYF.